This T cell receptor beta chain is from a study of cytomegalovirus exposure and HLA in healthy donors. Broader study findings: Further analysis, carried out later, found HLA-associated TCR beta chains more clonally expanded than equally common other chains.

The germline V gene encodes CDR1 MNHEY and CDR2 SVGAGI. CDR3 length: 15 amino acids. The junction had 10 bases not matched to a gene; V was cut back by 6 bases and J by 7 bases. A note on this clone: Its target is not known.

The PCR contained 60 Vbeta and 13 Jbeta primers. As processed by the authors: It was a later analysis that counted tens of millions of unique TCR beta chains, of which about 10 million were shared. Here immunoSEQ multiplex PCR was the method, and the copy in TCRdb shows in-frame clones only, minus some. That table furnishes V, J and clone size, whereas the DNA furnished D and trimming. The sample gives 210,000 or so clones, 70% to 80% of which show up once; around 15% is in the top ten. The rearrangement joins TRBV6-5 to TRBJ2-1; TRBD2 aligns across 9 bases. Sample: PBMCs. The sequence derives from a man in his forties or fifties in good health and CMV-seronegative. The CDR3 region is CASSPDGSGGNEQFF. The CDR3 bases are TGTGCCAGCAGCCCTGATGGTAGCGGGGGTAATGAGCAGTTCTTC.